Sequencing of this T cell receptor (beta chain) was carried out in a study of identical twins. One entry per CDR3 protein, called by TCRdb with MiXCR from the 5' RACE reads. Among hundreds of thousands of distinct CDR3 sequences listed, about 22% were seen once. Each donor was a healthy Caucasian. In its sample, this clonotype was seen a few times. The CDR3 has 12 residues. Trimming removed 4 bases from V and 9 bases from J, with 13 bases in between. This sample also appeared in a second study, on yellow fever vaccine responses in identical twins.

This chain joins TRBV12-3 or TRBV12-4 and TRBJ2-7; D is undetermined. The sample comprised CD4+ T cells sorted from blood. The clonotype originates from a woman aged 18-29 years in good health. DNA for the CDR3: TGTGCCAGCAGTTGGAATTCTTTAGGGCAGTACTTC. Protein product: CASSWNSLGQYF.